The 9 T cell receptor beta chains given below trace back to one sample, sequenced in a study of blood T cell repertoires in COVID-19. This table comes from immunoSEQ multiplex PCR, and its TCRdb copy is limited to in-frame clones, with some not included. The sample records 210,000 or so clones, about 90% being singletons. Sequenced: peripheral blood. Receptors were obtained from a young man with acute or convalescent COVID-19.

V and J are TRBV4-2 and TRBJ2-3; D not resolved. The germline V gene has CDR1 LGHNA and CDR2 YNFKEQ. The V and J ends lost 4 bases and 2 bases respectively, with 13 bases between them. There are 15 residues in the CDR3. This CDR3 is CASSPGASLTDTQYF. In nucleotides, the CDR3 is TGTGCCAGCAGCCCAGGTGCGAGTCTCACAGATACGCAGTATTTT.

The J gene is TRBJ2-2, the V gene TRBV24-1; a possible D gene is TRBD1 (6 bases). Germline CDR1 reads KGHDR; CDR2 reads SFDVKD. This CDR3 region has 15 residues. V lost 6 bases to trimming and J lost 1 base, with 11 bases between them. The CDR3 spells CATSNHRVNTGELFF. CDR3 sequence (DNA): TGTGCCACCAGTAACCACAGGGTGAACACCGGGGAGCTGTTTTTT.

The chain joins TRBV28 to TRBJ1-1; no clear D gene. The V gene lost 2 bases and the J gene lost 6 bases, with 7 bases spanning the gap. CDR1 is MDHEN and CDR2 is SYDVKM in the germline V gene. The CDR3 is 12 amino acids. CDR3 nucleotide sequence: TGTGCCAGCAGTTTACGGCTAGCTGAAGCTTTCTTT. This gives the protein CASSLRLAEAFF.

V gene TRBV7-2 combines with J gene TRBJ2-3; TRBD2 agrees at 11 bases. CDR1 and CDR2 from the germline V gene are SGHTA and FQGNSA. Losses at the gene ends were 6 bases for V and 0 bases for J; bases not matched to a gene: 11. CDR3 length equals 18 residues. CDR3 in amino acids: CASSTLAGGNPSTDTQYF. Here the CDR3 DNA reads TGTGCCAGCAGTACTCTAGCGGGGGGAAACCCTAGCACAGATACGCAGTATTTT. Filled out from reference TRBV7-2 and TRBJ2-3, the complete variable domain reads GAGVSQSPSNKVTEKGKDVELRCDPISGHTALYWYRQSLGQGLEFLIYFQGNSAPDKSGLPSDRFSAERTGGSVSTLTIQRTQQEDSAVYLCASSTLAGGNPSTDTQYFGPGTRLTVL.

The chain uses TRBV7-2 and TRBJ1-6, with 10 bases identical to TRBD1. V dropped 4 bases and J dropped 9; count of bases not matched to a gene: 6. Germline lookup yields CDR1 SGHTA and CDR2 FQGNSA. CDR3 length: 15 amino acids. CDR3 region: CASSSLRDRGSPLHF. The CDR3 DNA reads as TGTGCCAGCAGCTCATTACGGGACAGGGGTTCACCCCTCCACTTT. Full variable domain (outside the CDR3, taken from reference TRBV7-2 and TRBJ1-6): GAGVSQSPSNKVTEKGKDVELRCDPISGHTALYWYRQSLGQGLEFLIYFQGNSAPDKSGLPSDRFSAERTGGSVSTLTIQRTQQEDSAVYLCASSSLRDRGSPLHFGNGTRLTVT.

The chain employs TRBV28 and TRBJ2-7; 11 nucleotides line up with TRBD1. The germline CDR1 and CDR2 sequences are MDHEN and SYDVKM. CDR3 size: 16 residues. The ends lost 5 bases at V and 1 base at J; junction bases unmatched: 7. CDR3 sequence reads: CASSTGQGAVSYEQYF. Here the CDR3 DNA reads TGTGCCAGCAGTACAGGACAGGGGGCCGTTTCCTACGAGCAGTACTTC.

V usage is TRBV11-3 and J usage is TRBJ2-1; perhaps TRBD2 as D (6 bases). There are 14 residues in the CDR3. Germline V CDR1 and CDR2: SGHNT, YENEEA. Trimming removed 3 bases at V and 0 bases at J, with 6 bases between. CDR3 nucleotides: TGTGCCAGCAGCTTCGGGGGCTCCTACAATGAGCAGTTCTTC. It codes for CASSFGGSYNEQFF.

This clone appeared a single time. This chain links TRBV19 with TRBJ1-2; TRBD1 aligns across 9 bases. V lost 2 bases and J lost 6; bases outside the gene matches: 10. The CDR3 runs to 16 residues. Germline-derived CDR1 and CDR2 are LNHDA and SQIVND (reference sequence). The CDR3 nucleotides read TGTGCCAGTAGTATAATGGGGACAGGGAGTGTTCATGGCTACACCTTC. As protein: CASSIMGTGSVHGYTF.

This sequence joins TRBV5-1 and TRBJ2-7; 7 bases match TRBD1. Looked up from germline, CDR1 is SGHRS and CDR2 is YFSETQ. CDR3 length: 13 amino acids. V lost 3 bases, J lost 2 bases, and 2 bases stayed unmatched. CDR3 region: CASSSDRTYEQYF. DNA for the CDR3: TGCGCCAGCAGCTCGGACAGGACCTACGAGCAGTACTTC.